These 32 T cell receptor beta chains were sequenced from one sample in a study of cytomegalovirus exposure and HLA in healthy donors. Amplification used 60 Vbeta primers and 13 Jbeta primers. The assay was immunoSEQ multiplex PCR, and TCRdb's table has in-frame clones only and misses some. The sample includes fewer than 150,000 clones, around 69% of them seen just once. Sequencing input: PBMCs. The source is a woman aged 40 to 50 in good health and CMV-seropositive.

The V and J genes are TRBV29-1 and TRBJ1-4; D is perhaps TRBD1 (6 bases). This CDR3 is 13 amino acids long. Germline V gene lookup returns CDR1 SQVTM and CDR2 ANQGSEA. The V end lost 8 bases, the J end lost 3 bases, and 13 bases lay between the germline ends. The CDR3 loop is CSIRTASNEKLFF. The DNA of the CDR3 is TGCAGCATACGGACAGCCTCTAATGAAAAACTGTTTTTT.

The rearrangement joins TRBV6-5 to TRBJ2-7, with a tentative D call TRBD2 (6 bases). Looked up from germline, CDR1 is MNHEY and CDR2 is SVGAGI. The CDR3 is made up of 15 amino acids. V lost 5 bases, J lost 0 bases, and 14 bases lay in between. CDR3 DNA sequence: TGTGCCAGCAGTATTAGCGGACGGATCTCCTACGAGCAGTACTTC. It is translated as CASSISGRISYEQYF.

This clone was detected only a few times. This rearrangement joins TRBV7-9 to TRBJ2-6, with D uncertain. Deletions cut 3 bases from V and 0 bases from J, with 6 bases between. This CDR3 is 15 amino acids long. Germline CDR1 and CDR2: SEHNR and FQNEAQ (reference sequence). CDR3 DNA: TGTGCCAGCAGCTTTGAACTCTCTGGGGCCAACGTCCTGACTTTC. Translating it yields CASSFELSGANVLTF.

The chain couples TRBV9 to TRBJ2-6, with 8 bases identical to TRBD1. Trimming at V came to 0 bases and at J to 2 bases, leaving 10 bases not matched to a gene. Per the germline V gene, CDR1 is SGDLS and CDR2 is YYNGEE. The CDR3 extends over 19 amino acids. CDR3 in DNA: TGTGCCAGCAGCGTAGCCGTCAGGACAGGGAGCCCTGGGGCCAACGTCCTGACTTTC. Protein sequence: CASSVAVRTGSPGANVLTF.

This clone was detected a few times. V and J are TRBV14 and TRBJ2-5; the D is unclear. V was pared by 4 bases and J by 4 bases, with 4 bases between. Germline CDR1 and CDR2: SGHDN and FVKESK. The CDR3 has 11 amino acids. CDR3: CASSPRETQYF. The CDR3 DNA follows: TGTGCCAGCAGCCCGAGAGAGACCCAGTACTTC.

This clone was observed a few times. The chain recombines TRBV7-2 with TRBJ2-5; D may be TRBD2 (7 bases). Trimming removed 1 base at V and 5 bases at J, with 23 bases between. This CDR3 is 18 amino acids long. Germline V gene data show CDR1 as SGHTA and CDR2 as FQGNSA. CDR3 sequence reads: CASSLGTRGPRTEETQYF. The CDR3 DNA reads TGTGCCAGCAGCTTAGGGACGCGGGGGCCGAGAACAGAGGAGACCCAGTACTTC.

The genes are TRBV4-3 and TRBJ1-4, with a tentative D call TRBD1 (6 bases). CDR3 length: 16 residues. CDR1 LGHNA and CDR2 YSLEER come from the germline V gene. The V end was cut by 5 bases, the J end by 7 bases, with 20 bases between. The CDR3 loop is CASSSRRGGRGEKLFF. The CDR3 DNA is TGCGCCAGCAGCTCACGGCGCGGGGGCCGGGGTGAAAAACTGTTTTTT.

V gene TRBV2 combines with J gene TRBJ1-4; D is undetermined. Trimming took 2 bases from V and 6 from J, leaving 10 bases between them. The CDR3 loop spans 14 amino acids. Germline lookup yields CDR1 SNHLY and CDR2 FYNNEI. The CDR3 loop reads CASSENQVDEKLFF. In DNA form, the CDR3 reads TGTGCCAGCAGTGAAAACCAGGTGGATGAAAAACTGTTTTTT.

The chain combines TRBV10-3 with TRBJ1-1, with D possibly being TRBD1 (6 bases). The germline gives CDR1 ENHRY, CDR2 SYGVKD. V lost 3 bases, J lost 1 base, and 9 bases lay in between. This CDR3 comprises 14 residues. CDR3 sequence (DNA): TGTGCCATCAGTGAATTAGGGGGGAACACTGAAGCTTTCTTT. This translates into CAISELGGNTEAFF.

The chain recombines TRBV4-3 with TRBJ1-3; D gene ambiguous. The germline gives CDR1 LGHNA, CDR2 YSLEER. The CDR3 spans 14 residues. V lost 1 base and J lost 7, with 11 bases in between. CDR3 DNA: TGCGCCAGCAGCCAAGCGGGTTTTGGGAACACCATATATTTT. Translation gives CASSQAGFGNTIYF.

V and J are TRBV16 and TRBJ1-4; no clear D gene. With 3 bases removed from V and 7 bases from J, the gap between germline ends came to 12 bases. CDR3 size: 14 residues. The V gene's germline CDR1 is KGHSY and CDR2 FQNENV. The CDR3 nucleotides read TGTGCCAGCAGCCAGCGAGCGAGCGGTGAAAAACTGTTTTTT. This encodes CASSQRASGEKLFF.

CDR3 sequence: CASSFRLDEQYF. CDR3 sequence (DNA): TGTGCCAGCAGCTTCAGACTAGACGAGCAGTACTTC. The chain carries TRBV7-2 and TRBJ2-7, with a possible D match to TRBD2 (6 bases). Looked up from germline, CDR1 is SGHTA and CDR2 is FQGNSA. V was cut by 3 bases and J by 5 bases, with 8 bases left in between. This CDR3 is 12 amino acids long.

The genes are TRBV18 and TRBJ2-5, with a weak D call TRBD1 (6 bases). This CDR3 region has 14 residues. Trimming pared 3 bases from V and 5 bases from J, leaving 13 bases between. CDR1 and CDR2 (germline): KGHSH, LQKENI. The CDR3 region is CASSPLAGVETQYF. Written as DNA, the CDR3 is TGTGCCAGCTCACCGCTGGCAGGGGTTGAGACCCAGTACTTC.

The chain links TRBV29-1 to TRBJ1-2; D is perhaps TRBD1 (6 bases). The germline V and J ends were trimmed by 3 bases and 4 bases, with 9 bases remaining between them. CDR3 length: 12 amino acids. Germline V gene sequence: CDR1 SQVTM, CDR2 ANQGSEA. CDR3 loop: CSVDRGSYGYTF. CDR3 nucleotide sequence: TGCAGCGTTGATAGGGGGTCCTATGGCTACACCTTC.

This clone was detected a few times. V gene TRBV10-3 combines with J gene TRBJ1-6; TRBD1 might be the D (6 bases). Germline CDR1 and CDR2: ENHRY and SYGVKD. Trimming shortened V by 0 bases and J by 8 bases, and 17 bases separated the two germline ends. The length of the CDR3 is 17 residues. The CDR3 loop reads CAISESGGGGLDSPLHF. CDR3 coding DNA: TGTGCCATCAGTGAGTCGGGGGGGGGCGGTCTGGATTCACCCCTCCACTTT.

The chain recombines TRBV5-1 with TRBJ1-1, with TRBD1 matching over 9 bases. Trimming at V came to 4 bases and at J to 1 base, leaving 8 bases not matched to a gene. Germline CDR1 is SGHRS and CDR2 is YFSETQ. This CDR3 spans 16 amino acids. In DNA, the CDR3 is TGCGCCAGCAGCCTAGGACAGGGGAGCGGGAACACTGAAGCTTTCTTT. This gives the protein CASSLGQGSGNTEAFF.

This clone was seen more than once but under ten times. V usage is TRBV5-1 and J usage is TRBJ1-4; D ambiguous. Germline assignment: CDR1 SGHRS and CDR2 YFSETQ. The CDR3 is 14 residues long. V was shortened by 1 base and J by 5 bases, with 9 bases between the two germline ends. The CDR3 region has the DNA TGCGCCAGCAGCTTGATCCCAGGAAATGAAAAACTGTTTTTT. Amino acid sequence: CASSLIPGNEKLFF.

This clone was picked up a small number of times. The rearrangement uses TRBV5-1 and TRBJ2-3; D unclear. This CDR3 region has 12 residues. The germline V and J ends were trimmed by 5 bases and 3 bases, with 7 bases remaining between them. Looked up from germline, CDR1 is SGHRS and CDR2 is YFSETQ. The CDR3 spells CASRAGTDTQYF. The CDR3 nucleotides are TGCGCCAGCAGAGCCGGGACAGATACGCAGTATTTT.

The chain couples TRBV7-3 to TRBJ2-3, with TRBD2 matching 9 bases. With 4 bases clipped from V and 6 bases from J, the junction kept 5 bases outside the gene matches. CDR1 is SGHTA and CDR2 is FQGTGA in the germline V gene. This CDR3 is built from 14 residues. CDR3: CASSSGLAYDTQYF. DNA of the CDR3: TGTGCCAGCAGCTCCGGACTAGCGTATGATACGCAGTATTTT.

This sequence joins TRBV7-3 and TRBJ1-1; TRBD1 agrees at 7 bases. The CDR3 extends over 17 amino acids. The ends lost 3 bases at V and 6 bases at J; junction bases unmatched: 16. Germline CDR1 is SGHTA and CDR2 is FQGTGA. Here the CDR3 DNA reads TGTGCCAGCAGCTTGGCGCCGCGATTACAGGGGTCGTCTGAAGCTTTCTTT. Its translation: CASSLAPRLQGSSEAFF.

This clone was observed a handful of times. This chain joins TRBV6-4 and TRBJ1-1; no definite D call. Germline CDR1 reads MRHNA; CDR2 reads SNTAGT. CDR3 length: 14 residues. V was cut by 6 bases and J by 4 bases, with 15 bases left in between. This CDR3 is CASSPDWQSTEAFF. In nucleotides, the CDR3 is TGTGCCAGCAGCCCCGACTGGCAGTCCACTGAAGCTTTCTTT.

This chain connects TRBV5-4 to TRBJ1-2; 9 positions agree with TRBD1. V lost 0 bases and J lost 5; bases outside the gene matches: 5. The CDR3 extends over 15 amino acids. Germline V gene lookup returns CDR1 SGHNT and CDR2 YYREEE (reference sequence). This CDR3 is CASSLGGDRAYGYTF. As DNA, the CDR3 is TGTGCCAGCAGCTTGGGGGGGGACAGGGCGTATGGCTACACCTTC.

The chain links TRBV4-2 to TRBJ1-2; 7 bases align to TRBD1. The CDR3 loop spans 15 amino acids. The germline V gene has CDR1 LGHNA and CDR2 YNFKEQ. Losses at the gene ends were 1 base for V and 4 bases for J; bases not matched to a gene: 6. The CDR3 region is CASSQGQGAPYGYTF. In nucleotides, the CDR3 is TGTGCCAGCAGCCAAGGACAGGGTGCCCCCTATGGCTACACCTTC.

For the CDR3, the DNA is TGTGCCAGCTCACCAAGCAGGGGTAGCAATCAGCCCCAGCATTTT. Translated: CASSPSRGSNQPQHF. The J gene is TRBJ1-5, the V gene TRBV18, with TRBD1 as a possible D gene (6 bases). CDR1 is KGHSH, CDR2 LQKENI, per germline. The germline V and J ends were trimmed by 2 bases and 0 bases, with 8 bases remaining between them. The CDR3 runs 15 residues.

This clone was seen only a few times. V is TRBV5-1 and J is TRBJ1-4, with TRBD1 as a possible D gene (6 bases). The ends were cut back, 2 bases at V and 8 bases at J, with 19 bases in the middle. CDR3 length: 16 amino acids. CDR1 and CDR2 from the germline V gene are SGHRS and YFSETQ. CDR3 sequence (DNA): TGCGCCAGCAGCTTCCACACAGACAGGAGGATAGAAAAACTGTTTTTT. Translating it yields CASSFHTDRRIEKLFF.

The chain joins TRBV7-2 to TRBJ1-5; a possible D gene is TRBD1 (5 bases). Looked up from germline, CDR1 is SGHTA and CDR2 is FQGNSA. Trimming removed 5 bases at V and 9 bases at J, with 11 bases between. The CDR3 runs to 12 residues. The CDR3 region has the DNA TGTGCCAGCAGCCGCGACAGTGCGCCCCAGCATTTT. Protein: CASSRDSAPQHF.

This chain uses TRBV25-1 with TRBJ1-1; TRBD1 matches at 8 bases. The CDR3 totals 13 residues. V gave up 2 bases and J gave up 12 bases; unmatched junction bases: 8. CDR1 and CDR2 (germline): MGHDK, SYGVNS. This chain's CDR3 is CASSEPWTGPTFF. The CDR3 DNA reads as TGTGCCAGCAGTGAACCCTGGACAGGGCCAACTTTCTTT.

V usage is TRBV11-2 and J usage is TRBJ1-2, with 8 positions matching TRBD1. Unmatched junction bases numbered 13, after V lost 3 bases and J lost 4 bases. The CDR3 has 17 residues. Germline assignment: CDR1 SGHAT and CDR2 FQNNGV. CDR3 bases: TGTGCCAGCAGCTTTGGGGACCTGACAGGGGACAGCTATGGCTACACCTTC. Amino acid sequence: CASSFGDLTGDSYGYTF.

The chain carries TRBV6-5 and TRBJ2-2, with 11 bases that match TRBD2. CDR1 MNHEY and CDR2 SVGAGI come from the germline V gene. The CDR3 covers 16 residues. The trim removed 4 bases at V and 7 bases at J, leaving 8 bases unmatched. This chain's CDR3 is CASSLAGGGLGGELFF. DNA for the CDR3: TGTGCCAGCAGTTTAGCGGGGGGGGGTTTAGGCGGGGAGCTGTTTTTT.

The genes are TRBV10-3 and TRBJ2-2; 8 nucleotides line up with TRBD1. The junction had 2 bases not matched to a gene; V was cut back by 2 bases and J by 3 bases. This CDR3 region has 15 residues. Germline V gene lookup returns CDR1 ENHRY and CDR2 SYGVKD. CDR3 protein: CAISETGGYTGELFF. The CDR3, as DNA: TGTGCCATCAGTGAGACAGGGGGTTACACCGGGGAGCTGTTTTTT.

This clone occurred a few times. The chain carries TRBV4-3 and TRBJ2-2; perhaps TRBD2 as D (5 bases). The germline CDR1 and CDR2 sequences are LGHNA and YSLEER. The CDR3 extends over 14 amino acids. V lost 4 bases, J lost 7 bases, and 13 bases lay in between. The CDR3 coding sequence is TGCGCCAGCAGCCTCAACGAGGGCGTCGGGGAGCTGTTTTTT. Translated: CASSLNEGVGELFF.

This chain's CDR3 is CASSLGVPGASTDTQYF. The DNA of the CDR3 is TGTGCCAGCAGCTTAGGGGTACCGGGTGCTAGCACAGATACGCAGTATTTT. The chain carries TRBV7-2 and TRBJ2-3; no reliable D call. The CDR3 length is 17 residues. V lost 1 base, J lost 0 bases, and 14 bases lay in between. CDR1 and CDR2 (germline): SGHTA, FQGNSA.